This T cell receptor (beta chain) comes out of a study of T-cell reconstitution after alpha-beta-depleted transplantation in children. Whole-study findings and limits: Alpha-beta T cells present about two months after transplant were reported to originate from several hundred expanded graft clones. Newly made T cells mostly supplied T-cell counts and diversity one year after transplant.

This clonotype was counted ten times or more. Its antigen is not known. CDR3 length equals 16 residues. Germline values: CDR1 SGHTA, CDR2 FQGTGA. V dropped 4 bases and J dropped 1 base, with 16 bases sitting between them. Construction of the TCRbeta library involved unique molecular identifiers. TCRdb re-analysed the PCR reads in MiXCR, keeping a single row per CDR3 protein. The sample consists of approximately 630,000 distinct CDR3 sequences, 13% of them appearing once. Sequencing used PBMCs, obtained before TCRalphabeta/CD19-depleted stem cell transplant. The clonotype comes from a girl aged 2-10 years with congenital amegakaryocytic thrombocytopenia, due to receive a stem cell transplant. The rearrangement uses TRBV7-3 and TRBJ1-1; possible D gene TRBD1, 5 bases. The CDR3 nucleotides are TGTGCCAGCAGCTCGAATCCGGGACGGTGGAACACTGAAGCTTTCTTT. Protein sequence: CASSSNPGRWNTEAFF.